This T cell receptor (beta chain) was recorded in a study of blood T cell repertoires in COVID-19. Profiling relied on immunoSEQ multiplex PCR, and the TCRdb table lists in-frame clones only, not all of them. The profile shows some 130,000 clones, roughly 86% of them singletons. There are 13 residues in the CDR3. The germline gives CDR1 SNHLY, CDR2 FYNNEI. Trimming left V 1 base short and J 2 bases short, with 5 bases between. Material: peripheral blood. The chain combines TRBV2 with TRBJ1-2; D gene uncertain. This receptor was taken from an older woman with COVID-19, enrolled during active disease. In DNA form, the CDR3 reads TGTGCCAGCAGTGAAGACCTAAACTATGGCTACACCTTC. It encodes CASSEDLNYGYTF.